Included here is one T cell receptor beta chain sequence, with context. Its antigen is unknown. The input lacks base qualities; no much larger clone sits a single base away. Trimming accounts for 5 bases at V and 8 bases at J, while the number of junction bases matched to no gene is 8. Looking up the germline V gene (reference sequence) yields CDR1 LGHDT and CDR2 YNNKEL. Taken from cysteine to phenylalanine, the CDR3 has 15 residues. Only the CDR3 region is kept as DNA, spanning 45 bases read in frame from base 1. The collaborating institutions used their own protocols to collect whole blood in K2EDTA tubes. Collaborator samples were shipped for TCRbeta analysis as frozen whole blood, isolated PBMCs, or DNA extracted from either sample type. TCRbeta CDR3 regions were amplified from genomic DNA using the immunoSEQ Assay, a bias-controlled multiplex PCR. On the study's bioinformatics: The number of nucleated cells in each sample was estimated from the amplification of reference gene primers within the assay. To quantify the absolute abundance of each unique TCRbeta CDR3 rearrangement, sequence reads were collapsed and filtered. For each sample, productive Simpson clonality was calculated as the square root of Simpson's diversity index across productive rearrangements. This immuneACCESS table, as held by TCRdb, lists in-frame sequences with V and J called but not all clones. Of the missing ones, under half trace to an unresolved V gene in checked studies; the others have no known cause. V, J and clone size derive from that table, while D and trimming were established from the DNA sequence. For this sample there are around 140,000 clones; approximately 80% appear just once. Jointly, the top ten make up 16% of the sample.

These data come from a study of blood T cell repertoires in COVID-19 (dated by TCRdb to between 2020 and 2021). Broadly, across the study: Collaborator samples came from the United States, Italy and Spain and covered acute and convalescent phases of COVID-19. The material from the prospective study consisted of cDNA or gDNA derived from T cells, B-cell-depleted T cells, or PBMCs. Subjects who had been exposed to COVID-19, were actively infected with it, or had recovered from it provided the deeply sampled blood TCRbeta repertoires that made up the dataset. The repertoires were made available in a free public database intended to serve as a resource for research on the immune response to SARS-CoV-2. Samples came from the ongoing ImmuneRACE study (first 160 participants) plus 1,254 subjects from 6 global collaborators. A de-identified subject ID, COVID-19 status, age in years and sex were almost always included in the sample metadata. HLA class I and class II types, where available, came from metadata supplied by the sample provider rather than from assay-based typing. Overall results and qualifications from the work: How much clinical and demographic metadata was included differed by source and by participant, and the metadata was provided uncurated.

The chain employs TRBV3-1 (or the pseudogene TRBV3-2) and TRBJ2-1, with 11 central nucleotides matching TRBD1. Sequenced: peripheral blood. The sequence was collected from a man aged 50-60 years with acute or convalescent COVID-19. CDR3 sequence: CASSLGGQGAYEQFF. The sequence in DNA is TGTGCCAGCAGCTTGGGAGGACAGGGGGCATATGAGCAGTTCTTC.